What follows describes a single TCR beta chain. Other DNA sequences in the sample encode the same CDR3. The germline V and J ends were trimmed by 3 bases and 1 base, with 9 bases remaining between them. The germline CDR1 and CDR2 sequences are SEHNR and FQNEAQ (reference sequence). This CDR3 has 14 residues. A deep-level run was used for the assay. Assay used: immunoSEQ multiplex PCR; TCRdb lists only in-frame clones, some missing. The table includes approximately 2,000,000 clones, just under 95% detected once. These data belong to a study of shared clonotypes between healthy human individuals. What was sequenced was naive CD4+ T cells from PBMCs. Subset described: CD45RA+ positively selected. The chain joins TRBV7-9 to TRBJ1-1; D is undetermined. The clonotype comes from a man younger than 30 in good health. Some clones in this sample may be carry-over from other donors' samples. CDR3 region: CASSLASSNTEAFF. The DNA for the CDR3 is TGTGCCAGCAGCTTGGCTAGCTCGAACACTGAAGCTTTCTTT.